This T cell receptor (beta chain) was recorded in a study of cytomegalovirus exposure and HLA in healthy donors. The study's findings and limits: In a later analysis, an Asian-associated ancestry cluster reportedly showed fewer N-insertions than the roughly 650-donor mean.

Points on this clone: No antigen is known for it.

Primers: 60 Vbeta forward and 13 Jbeta reverse. TCRdb keeps only in-frame clones here, not all; method: immunoSEQ multiplex PCR. This sample has roughly 150,000 clones, with approximately 80% found just once. The source material was PBMCs. This TCR came from a man under 40 in good health and CMV-seropositive.

In DNA form, the CDR3 reads TGTGCCTGGAGTGTCAGTTTGAACACTGAAGCTTTCTTT. The encoded protein is CAWSVSLNTEAFF. The rearrangement links TRBV30 to TRBJ1-1; no clear D. V lost 0 bases and J lost 0, with 5 bases in between. The CDR3 extends over 13 amino acids. Germline V gives CDR1 GTSNPN, CDR2 SVGIG (reference sequence).